The 30 T cell receptor beta chains presented below share a single source sample, sequenced in a study of shared clonotypes between healthy human individuals. The table came from immunoSEQ multiplex PCR; TCRdb's copy has only in-frame clones and leaves some out. Altogether 90,000 to 130,000 clones are present, roughly two thirds being singletons, with the ten largest covering approximately 23%. The material sequenced was memory CD8+ T cells sorted from blood. This sample's subset: CD45RO+ cells pooled with CCR7-negative TemRA cells. The origin of the receptors is a woman younger than 45 in good health.

V is TRBV2 and J is TRBJ2-7; a weak D match, TRBD2 (5 bases). The germline gives CDR1 SNHLY, CDR2 FYNNEI. V was pared by 3 bases and J by 1 base, with 13 bases between. This CDR3 is built from 15 residues. CDR3 DNA sequence: TGTGCCAGCAGTGAGTTCGGGGAATGGTCCTACGAGCAGTACTTC. It yields the protein CASSEFGEWSYEQYF.

This clone has a single count. V gene TRBV15 combines with J gene TRBJ1-5, with a weak D call TRBD1 (6 bases). The CDR3 covers 19 residues. The V end was cut by 5 bases, the J end by 7 bases, with 30 bases between. Per germline, CDR1 LNHNV and CDR2 YYDKDF (reference sequence). The CDR3 reads CATSPPPSGAAGLGQPQHF. CDR3 DNA: TGTGCCACCAGCCCTCCCCCATCAGGGGCTGCAGGGTTAGGACAGCCCCAGCATTTT.

The chain joins TRBV6-5 to TRBJ1-2; possibly TRBD1 for D (5 bases). Germline-derived CDR1 and CDR2 are MNHEY and SVGAGI. The CDR3 length is 14 residues. V was pared by 4 bases and J by 3 bases, with 12 bases between. This chain's CDR3 is CASSFLDSHYGYTF. The CDR3 coding sequence is TGTGCCAGCAGTTTCTTAGACAGCCACTATGGCTACACCTTC.

The chain has TRBV4-1 and TRBJ2-7; 7 nucleotides agree with TRBD2. Unmatched junction bases numbered 15, after V lost 3 bases and J lost 4 bases. CDR3 length: 17 amino acids. Germline V lookup: CDR1 MGHRA, CDR2 YSYEKL. The DNA for the CDR3 is TGCGCCAGCAGCCAGAGGGAAGCGGGAAGTTTTGGATACGAGCAGTACTTC. This gives the protein CASSQREAGSFGYEQYF.

This chain uses TRBV11-2 with TRBJ2-7, with D maybe TRBD1 (7 bases). V lost 3 bases and J lost 6, with 30 bases in between. The germline V gene has CDR1 SGHAT and CDR2 FQNNGV. CDR3 length: 19 amino acids. CDR3 sequence (DNA): TGTGCCAGCAGCTTTAAACTAGCTACAATCGGGGACAGACGGGGCGAGCAGTACTTC. This sequence encodes CASSFKLATIGDRRGEQYF. The variable domain in full, with the rest retrieved from reference TRBV11-2 and TRBJ2-7, is EAGVAQSPRYKIIEKRQSVAFWCNPISGHATLYWYQQILGQGPKLLIQFQNNGVVDDSQLPKDRFSAERLKGVDSTLKIQPAKLEDSAVYLCASSFKLATIGDRRGEQYFGPGTRLTVT.

This chain links TRBV5-1 with TRBJ1-1; D is unresolved. The CDR3 is 16 residues long. Looked up from germline, CDR1 is SGHRS and CDR2 is YFSETQ. Between the trimmed V and J ends, which lost 7 bases and 1 base, there was a span of 20 bases. This CDR3 is CASSRPGRRENTEAFF. The CDR3 DNA reads as TGCGCCAGCTCTCGGCCGGGTAGGCGCGAGAACACTGAAGCTTTCTTT.

This clone appeared a single time. The chain combines TRBV28 with TRBJ1-3, with unresolved D. The V end was cut by 5 bases, the J end by 10 bases, with 12 bases between. Per germline, CDR1 MDHEN and CDR2 SYDVKM. This CDR3 has 12 amino acids. CDR3 in DNA: TGTGCCAGCAGTCCGGACGTTGTAACCATATATTTT. It codes for CASSPDVVTIYF.

As regards this clone: The sample holds other DNA sequences that translate to the same CDR3. The chain carries TRBV28 and TRBJ1-5; D is possibly TRBD1 (6 bases). With 3 bases removed from V and 2 bases from J, the gap between germline ends came to 11 bases. Germline assignment: CDR1 MDHEN and CDR2 SYDVKM. CDR3 size: 15 residues. The DNA for the CDR3 is TGTGCCAGCAGTTTGGCAGGGGCACGCAATCAGCCCCAGCATTTT. Its protein is CASSLAGARNQPQHF.

This chain links TRBV7-7 with TRBJ2-7, with 8 bases identical to TRBD1. Germline V gene sequence: CDR1 SSHAT, CDR2 FNYEAQ (reference sequence). CDR3 length equals 15 residues. J gave up 3 bases and V 3 bases, and 7 bases lay outside the gene matches. The CDR3 is CASSFRQGQFYEQYF. CDR3 nucleotides: TGTGCCAGCAGCTTTAGACAGGGGCAATTCTACGAGCAGTACTTC.

V gene TRBV7-9 combines with J gene TRBJ1-2, with D unresolved. The CDR3 covers 14 residues. Germline CDR1 reads SEHNR; CDR2 reads FQNEAQ (reference sequence). The germline V and J ends were trimmed by 1 base and 4 bases, with 10 bases remaining between them. In nucleotides, the CDR3 is TGTGCCAGCAGCTTAGTTCCGGGTGGCTATGGCTACACCTTC. Translating it yields CASSLVPGGYGYTF.

The chain employs TRBV19 and TRBJ2-7; 12 bases are shared with TRBD1. The V gene end was trimmed by 5 bases and the J gene end by 6 bases; junction bases not matched to a gene: 5. There are 14 residues in the CDR3. CDR1 and CDR2 from the germline V gene are LNHDA and SQIVND (reference sequence). CDR3 sequence (DNA): TGTGCCAGTAGTTCGGGACAGGGGGCCGCCGAGCAGTACTTC. Translation gives CASSSGQGAAEQYF. The full variable domain, its missing parts supplied by reference TRBV19 and TRBJ2-7, is DGGITQSPKYLFRKEGQNVTLSCEQNLNHDAMYWYRQDPGQGLRLIYYSQIVNDFQKGDIAEGYSVSREKKESFPLTVTSAQKNPTAFYLCASSSGQGAAEQYFGPGTRLTVT.

A few counts support this clone. The V and J genes are TRBV9 and TRBJ2-7, with 7 bases fitting TRBD2. The V segment lost 0 bases and the J segment 2 bases; nucleotides outside the gene matches: 5. The CDR3 length is 15 residues. The V gene's germline CDR1 is SGDLS and CDR2 YYNGEE. Here the CDR3 reads CASSVGSGPTYEQYF. In DNA, the CDR3 is TGTGCCAGCAGCGTAGGTAGCGGGCCGACCTACGAGCAGTACTTC.

Ten or more counts support this clone. CDR3 loop: CASRPRGLSGNEKLFF. CDR3 nucleotide sequence: TGTGCCAGTAGGCCTCGCGGGCTCTCGGGGAATGAAAAACTGTTTTTT. The chain couples TRBV19 to TRBJ1-4; D unresolved. CDR3 size: 16 residues. Germline values: CDR1 LNHDA, CDR2 SQIVND (reference sequence). With 6 bases removed from V and 5 bases from J, the gap between germline ends came to 19 bases.

The chain combines TRBV4-3 with TRBJ2-3; D not resolved. The CDR3 covers 11 residues. V was clipped by 1 base and J by 13 bases, with 9 bases between them. In germline, CDR1 is LGHNA, CDR2 YSLEER. CDR3 bases: TGCGCCAGCAGCCAAGGGTCCGAGGAGTATTTT. Translating it yields CASSQGSEEYF.

The DNA of the CDR3 is TGTGCCATCAGTGACCCCGGGACAGGCTCTCCGAACACTGAAGCTTTCTTT. It specifies CAISDPGTGSPNTEAFF. V and J are TRBV10-3 and TRBJ1-1, with 8 bases matching TRBD1. Germline lookup yields CDR1 ENHRY and CDR2 SYGVKD. There are 17 residues in the CDR3. The junction had 10 bases not matched to a gene; V was cut back by 3 bases and J by 1 base.

The table lists this clone with many counts. The rearrangement links TRBV12-2 to TRBJ2-7; the DNA was not compared with TRBD2, the D call given in the table. TRBV12-2 is recorded as a pseudogene. This CDR3 is built from 14 residues. CDR3 sequence (DNA): TGTGCAAGTCGCTTATTTTTTTCCGGCTACGAGCAGTACTTC. Encoded protein: CASRLFFSGYEQYF.

The chain links TRBV5-4 to TRBJ2-7, with D unresolved. Germline-derived CDR1 and CDR2 are SGHNT and YYREEE (reference sequence). The CDR3 covers 13 residues. V was shortened by 2 bases and J by 2 bases, with 8 bases between the two germline ends. CDR3 coding DNA: TGTGCCAGCAGCTTAATCGGAGCCTACGAGCAGTACTTC. It codes for CASSLIGAYEQYF. The entire variable domain, with the rest obtained from reference TRBV5-4 and TRBJ2-7, is as follows: ETGVTQSPTHLIKTRGQQVTLRCSSQSGHNTVSWYQQALGQGPQFIFQYYREEENGRGNFPPRFSGLQFPNYSSELNVNALELDDSALYLCASSLIGAYEQYFGPGTRLTVT.

In its sample, this clone was seen once. It differs at one base from a far larger clone, so likely a read error. J is TRBJ2-2 and V is TRBV13; D uncertain. Trimming removed 5 bases from V and 2 bases from J, with 0 bases in between. The CDR3 has 11 residues. Germline V CDR1 and CDR2: PRHDT, FYEKMQ (reference sequence). The CDR3 coding sequence is TGTGCCAGCAGCAACACCGGGGAGCTGTTTTTT. This gives the protein CASSNTGELFF.

This chain uses TRBV27 with TRBJ2-7; D may be TRBD1 or TRBD2 (6 bases each). The CDR3 runs to 14 residues. V lost 1 base and J 2 bases, leaving 9 bases between the germline ends. Germline CDR1 MNHEY, CDR2 SMNVEV (reference sequence). CDR3 DNA: TGTGCCAGCAGTTTATTGGGGGGCCCCTACGAGCAGTACTTC. Translated, it gives CASSLLGGPYEQYF.

A note on this clone: Other nucleotide sequences from this sample produce the same CDR3. The chain has TRBV27 and TRBJ1-1; D unclear. Trimming shortened V by 3 bases and J by 1 base, and 6 bases separated the two germline ends. The CDR3 extends over 13 amino acids. The germline CDR1 and CDR2 sequences are MNHEY and SMNVEV (reference sequence). CDR3 residues: CASSLDWNTEAFF. The CDR3 DNA follows: TGTGCCAGCAGTTTGGACTGGAACACTGAAGCTTTCTTT.

This clone occurred a few times. CDR3 in DNA: TGTGCCAGCAATCTCGCGGGATGGGGGGTTGAGCAGTTCTTC. It yields the protein CASNLAGWGVEQFF. V usage is TRBV28 and J usage is TRBJ2-1; a possible D gene is TRBD2 (6 bases). Trimming took 7 bases from V and 9 from J, leaving 19 bases between them. The CDR3 sequence is 14 residues long. CDR1 is MDHEN and CDR2 is SYDVKM in the germline V gene.

The sample holds one count of this clone. The J gene is TRBJ2-7, the V gene TRBV6-1; weak D call: TRBD1 (5 bases). Trimming stripped 6 bases from V and 6 bases from J, with 9 bases between. The CDR3 contains 11 residues. The germline V gene has CDR1 MNHNS and CDR2 SASEGT. CDR3 sequence reads: CASSPGFEQYF. CDR3 in DNA: TGTGCCAGCAGCCCAGGGTTCGAGCAGTACTTC.

This clone occurred a few times. The chain joins TRBV4-1 to TRBJ2-7; D might be TRBD1 or TRBD2, each matching 5 bases. Germline V gives CDR1 MGHRA, CDR2 YSYEKL. The CDR3 spans 15 residues. Trimming left V 0 bases short and J 4 bases short, with 13 bases between. DNA for the CDR3: TGCGCCAGCAGCCAAGAGGGGGATGGGCGGTACGAGCAGTACTTC. Protein product: CASSQEGDGRYEQYF.

This clone was detected only a few times. The rearrangement uses TRBV11-2 and TRBJ2-1, with TRBD1 matching 7 bases. V shed 5 bases, J shed 3 bases, and the junction held 16 bases outside the gene matches. The germline V gene encodes CDR1 SGHAT and CDR2 FQNNGV. CDR3 size: 18 residues. CDR3 DNA: TGTGCCAGCAGCCCGGGTTTTGGGGACCGGGACAGCTACAATGAGCAGTTCTTC. Translation: CASSPGFGDRDSYNEQFF.

CDR3 DNA sequence: TGTGCCAGCAGTTTGGGACAGTTCTCCTACGAGCAGTACTTC. Translating gives CASSLGQFSYEQYF. The rearrangement uses TRBV27 and TRBJ2-7, with 7 bases identical to TRBD1. The CDR3 has 14 amino acids. Germline-derived CDR1 and CDR2 are MNHEY and SMNVEV (reference sequence). V shed 3 bases, J shed 0 bases, and the junction held 2 bases outside the gene matches.

This clone occurred a few times. This sequence joins TRBV11-2 and TRBJ2-2; 9 bases are a match to TRBD1. Trimming took 5 bases from V and 6 from J; bases not matched to a gene: 7. This CDR3 spans 15 amino acids. The germline V gene has CDR1 SGHAT and CDR2 FQNNGV. The CDR3 is CASSQGTGNAGELFF. CDR3 DNA sequence: TGTGCCAGCAGCCAAGGGACAGGGAATGCCGGGGAGCTGTTTTTT.

In its sample, this clone ranks as medium-sized. The J gene is TRBJ2-3, the V gene TRBV29-1; 12 bases are shared with TRBD2. The J segment lost 1 base and the V segment lost 1 base, leaving 6 bases of the junction unmatched. This CDR3 has 17 amino acids. Germline V gene data show CDR1 as SQVTM and CDR2 as ANQGSEA. CDR3 sequence: CSVEGHRLAGGTDTQYF. The CDR3 nucleotides are TGCAGCGTTGAAGGCCACCGACTAGCGGGGGGCACAGATACGCAGTATTTT.

The chain uses TRBV7-8 and TRBJ2-5, with D tentatively TRBD1 (6 bases). The J call may be in error: the DNA end matches TRBJ2-7 better. Germline CDR1 SGHVS, CDR2 FQNEAQ. The CDR3 is 14 amino acids. For the CDR3, the DNA is TGTGCCAGCAGCCCTACAGGGAACGCCTACGAGCAGTACTTC. Its protein is CASSPTGNAYEQYF.

The chain combines TRBV5-1 with TRBJ1-1; D possibly corresponds to TRBD1 (5 bases). The germline gives CDR1 SGHRS, CDR2 YFSETQ. The length of the CDR3 is 13 residues. V was clipped by 0 bases and J by 5 bases, with 8 bases between them. The DNA for the CDR3 is TGCGCCAGCAGCTTGGCCGGGGCAACTGAAGCTTTCTTT. Protein: CASSLAGATEAFF.

The J gene is TRBJ2-1, the V gene TRBV14; 13 nucleotides agree with TRBD2. With 1 base clipped from V and 7 bases from J, the junction kept 4 bases outside the gene matches. The CDR3 totals 16 residues. Germline V gene lookup returns CDR1 SGHDN and CDR2 FVKESK. The DNA for the CDR3 is TGTGCCAGCAGCCAAGGACTAGCGGGAGGACAGAATGAGCAGTTCTTC. Translating it yields CASSQGLAGGQNEQFF.